This TCR beta chain was identified during a study of T cell changes during pregnancy in multiple sclerosis. V dropped 4 bases and J dropped 9; count of bases not matched to a gene: 5. In germline, CDR1 is SGHDT, CDR2 YYEEEE. There are 14 residues in the CDR3. The repertoire was sequenced with immunoSEQ multiplex PCR; TCRdb's copy has only in-frame clones and lacks some. Altogether some 60,000 clones are present, roughly nine tenths being singletons, with the ten largest covering under 0.45%. This sequence was found in a female donor with multiple sclerosis, enrolled in a pregnancy study. The genes are TRBV5-6 and TRBJ2-1, with 12 positions matching TRBD1. The input for sequencing was CD4+ T cells from peripheral blood mononuclear cells, taken in the third trimester of pregnancy. The CDR3 coding sequence is TGTGCCAGCAGCAGGGACAGGGGGCTGGGTGAGCAGTTCTTC. The encoded protein is CASSRDRGLGEQFF.